The T cell receptor beta chain described here comes from a study of blood T cells in healthy people across ages. On the study more broadly: Capturing about one barcoded beta molecule per two T cells was achieved by template switching. General study findings and limits: Aged donors had fewer naive CD4+ cells and lower diversity than long-lived donors. Correlation between TCR beta diversity and naive T cell percentage was strong.

This clonotype was counted only a few times. The antigen remains undetermined. The authors ran a second PCR of 7 to 11 cycles using a sample-barcoded 5' primer and a J-beta primer mix. TCRdb re-called the 5' RACE reads through MiXCR, storing one row per CDR3 protein. Of over 1,200,000 distinct CDR3 sequences in the sample, approximately 63% are singletons; the top ten hold more than 6%. The CDR3 totals 12 residues. The ends were cut back, 3 bases at V and 8 bases at J, with 10 bases in the middle. The gene calls are TRBV12-3 or TRBV12-4 and TRBJ1-2; D is unresolved. Source material: blood. This TCR came from a man aged 18 to 29 in good health. For the CDR3, the DNA is TGTGCCAGCAGTTTTGAGACGGACGGCTACACCTTC. Protein sequence: CASSFETDGYTF.